The clone carrying this T cell receptor beta chain occurred a few times. As yet, its antigen is unknown. The CDR3 sequence is 15 residues long. Trimming took 5 bases from V and 8 from J, leaving 21 bases between them. Germline values: CDR1 MNHEY, CDR2 SVGAGI. The sample is drawn from a study of T-cell reconstitution after alpha-beta-depleted transplantation in children. Study conclusions and caveats: About two months after transplant, alpha-beta T cells reportedly came from several hundred expanded graft clones.

TCRbeta library construction was performed incorporating unique molecular identifiers. One entry per CDR3 protein results from TCRdb running MiXCR on the PCR reads. The data hold over 100,000 distinct CDR3 sequences, with 10% observed a single time. The chain couples TRBV6-5 to TRBJ1-2, with D possibly TRBD1 on 6 matching bases. Sequences were derived from PBMCs, sampled before TCRalphabeta/CD19-depleted stem cell transplant. The origin of this receptor is a boy aged 2 to 10 with acute lymphoblastic leukemia, due to receive a stem cell transplant. CDR3 sequence: CASSTHDRFLVGYTF. The CDR3, as DNA: TGTGCCAGCAGTACTCACGACAGGTTTTTGGTCGGCTACACCTTC.